These T cell receptor beta chains were read from a single sample in a study of T cell responses to AZD1222 COVID-19 vaccine. Generated by immunoSEQ multiplex PCR, the TCRdb table keeps only in-frame clones and is missing some. The data contain about 120,000 clones, over 80% of them singletons. The source material was peripheral blood, sampled on day 0 of AZD1222 vaccination. These receptors all come from an adult in good health. Both conserved end residues are part of each CDR3. The order of the fields is clone size, J gene, D gene, V gene, CDR3 protein, CDR3 DNA. The D gene is left open where the match is weak. The listing skips clone size in some rows; elsewhere it reads once, few, many or a size class.

- TRBJ2-7 TRBD1 TRBV4-3 CASSPGTGSTYEQYF TGCGCCAGCAGCCCCGGGACAGGATCTACCTACGAGCAGTACTTC
- TRBJ2-1 - TRBV11-2 CASSSRVKYNEQFF TGTGCCAGCAGCTCTCGGGTGAAATACAATGAGCAGTTCTTC
- TRBJ1-1 - TRBV6-2/TRBV6-3 CASSTPGTEAFF TGTGCCAGCAGCACACCGGGCACTGAAGCTTTCTTT
- TRBJ2-7 TRBD2 TRBV5-8 CASSEGLAGTLPTYEQYF TGTGCCAGCAGCGAGGGACTAGCGGGAACACTCCCGACCTACGAGCAGTACTTC
- TRBJ2-7 - TRBV6-5 CASRRGPETYEQYF TGTGCCAGCAGAAGAGGTCCTGAAACCTACGAGCAGTACTTC
many TRBJ2-7 TRBD1 TRBV7-2 CASSMEGQGGTYEQYF TGTGCCAGCAGCATGGAGGGACAGGGGGGCACCTACGAGCAGTACTTC
- TRBJ2-2 - TRBV15 CATSSRRGTGELFF TGTGCCACCAGCTCCCGTAGGGGCACCGGGGAGCTGTTTTTT
- TRBJ2-1 TRBD2 TRBV7-2 CASSFSSGGAINEQFF TGTGCCAGCAGCTTCTCTAGCGGGGGGGCAATAAATGAGCAGTTCTTC
- TRBJ2-3 TRBD2 TRBV11-2 CASSSGLAPSTDTQYF TGTGCCAGCAGCTCAGGACTAGCGCCCAGCACAGATACGCAGTATTTT
- TRBJ2-1 TRBD2 TRBV10-3 CASLGGDEQFF TGTGCCTCCCTCGGGGGGGATGAGCAGTTCTTC
- TRBJ1-2 - TRBV28 CASREQGVNYGYTF TGTGCCAGCAGGGAGCAGGGAGTAAACTATGGCTACACCTTC
- TRBJ1-2 TRBD1 TRBV9 CASSVGDSLSYGYTF TGTGCCAGCAGCGTAGGGGACAGCCTTAGCTATGGCTACACCTTC
- TRBJ2-1 TRBD1 TRBV24-1 CATSDFGQGRNEQFF TGTGCCACCAGTGATTTTGGACAGGGTAGGAATGAGCAGTTCTTC
- TRBJ2-2 TRBD2 TRBV9 CASSVEIAGGELFF TGTGCCAGCAGCGTAGAGATAGCGGGCGGGGAGCTGTTTTTT
- TRBJ1-4 - TRBV4-3 CASSQDASVNEKLFF TGCGCCAGCAGCCAAGATGCGTCAGTTAATGAAAAACTGTTTTTT
- TRBJ2-3 - TRBV5-6 CASSSTLQFTDTQYF TGTGCCAGCAGCTCTACCCTACAGTTCACAGATACGCAGTATTTT
- TRBJ1-1 - TRBV6-2/TRBV6-3 CASSYQQANTEAFF TGTGCCAGCAGTTACCAACAGGCGAACACTGAAGCTTTCTTT
- TRBJ1-3 - TRBV5-3 CARSLWLLGTGNTIYF TGTGCCAGAAGCTTGTGGCTCCTCGGGACTGGAAACACCATATATTTT
- TRBJ2-6 - TRBV5-6 CASSLALSGANVLTF TGTGCCAGCAGTCTGGCCCTCTCTGGGGCCAACGTCCTGACTTTC
- TRBJ2-7 - TRBV6-2/TRBV6-3 CASSYGAASSYEQYF TGTGCCAGCAGTTACGGGGCGGCCAGCTCCTACGAGCAGTACTTC
- TRBJ1-4 - TRBV28 CASSLEGNNEKLFF TGTGCCAGCAGTTTAGAGGGGAATAATGAAAAACTGTTTTTT
- TRBJ2-3 TRBD2 TRBV12-5 CASGPGLAGGTADTQYF TGTGCTAGTGGTCCTGGACTAGCGGGAGGAACGGCAGATACGCAGTATTTT
- TRBJ2-1 - TRBV19 CASSIGVESYNEQFF TGTGCCAGTAGTATTGGGGTCGAGTCCTACAATGAGCAGTTCTTC
- TRBJ1-5 - TRBV11-2 CASSLDRGDQPQHF TGTGCCAGCAGCTTAGATCGGGGGGATCAGCCCCAGCATTTT
- TRBJ1-1 - TRBV19 CATGERYTEAFF TGTGCCACCGGGGAAAGGTACACTGAAGCTTTCTTT
once TRBJ2-1 - TRBV13 CASSLGLGGNEQFF TGTGCCAGCAGCTTAGGCCTAGGGGGGAATGAGCAGTTCTTC
- TRBJ1-6 TRBD1 TRBV6-5 CASSRAGGVKSPLHF TGTGCCAGCAGTCGCGCAGGGGGGGTAAAATCACCCCTCCACTTT
few TRBJ2-1 TRBD2 TRBV5-5 CASRHELWASGSNEQFF TGTGCCAGCAGACACGAACTTTGGGCTAGCGGGAGTAATGAGCAGTTCTTC
- TRBJ2-1 - TRBV27 CASTALAPYNEQFF TGTGCCAGCACCGCCTTAGCCCCCTACAATGAGCAGTTCTTC
- TRBJ2-3 TRBD1 TRBV2 CASRDRHSTDTQYF TGTGCCAGCAGGGACAGGCACAGCACAGATACGCAGTATTTT